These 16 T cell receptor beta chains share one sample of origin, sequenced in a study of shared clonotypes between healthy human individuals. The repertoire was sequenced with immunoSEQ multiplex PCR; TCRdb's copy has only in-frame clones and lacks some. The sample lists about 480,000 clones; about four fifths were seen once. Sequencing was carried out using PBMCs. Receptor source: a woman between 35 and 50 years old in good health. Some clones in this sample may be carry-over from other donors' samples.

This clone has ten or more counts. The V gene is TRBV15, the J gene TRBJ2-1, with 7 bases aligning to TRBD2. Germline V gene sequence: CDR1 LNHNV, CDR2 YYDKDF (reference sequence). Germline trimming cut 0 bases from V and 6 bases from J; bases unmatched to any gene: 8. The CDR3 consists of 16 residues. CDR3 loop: CATSRDRSSGTNEQFF. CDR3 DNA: TGTGCCACCAGCAGAGATCGGTCTAGCGGTACCAATGAGCAGTTCTTC. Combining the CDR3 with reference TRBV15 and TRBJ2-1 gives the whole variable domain DAMVIQNPRYQVTQFGKPVTLSCSQTLNHNVMYWYQQKSSQAPKLLFHYYDKDFNNEADTPDNFQSRRPNTSFCFLDIRSPGLGDTAMYLCATSRDRSSGTNEQFFGPGTRLTVL.

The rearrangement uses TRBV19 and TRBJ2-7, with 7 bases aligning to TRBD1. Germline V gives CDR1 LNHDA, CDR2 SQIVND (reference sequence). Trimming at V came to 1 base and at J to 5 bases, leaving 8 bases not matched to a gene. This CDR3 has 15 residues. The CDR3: CASSIAATGFHEQYF. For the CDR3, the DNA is TGTGCCAGTAGTATAGCCGCGACAGGGTTCCACGAGCAGTACTTC.

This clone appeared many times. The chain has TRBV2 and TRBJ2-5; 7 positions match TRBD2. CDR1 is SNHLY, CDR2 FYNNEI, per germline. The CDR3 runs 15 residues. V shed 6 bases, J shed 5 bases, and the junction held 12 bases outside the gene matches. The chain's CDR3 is CASSRGATSDETQYF. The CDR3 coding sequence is TGTGCCAGCAGCCGAGGGGCTACTAGCGATGAGACCCAGTACTTC.

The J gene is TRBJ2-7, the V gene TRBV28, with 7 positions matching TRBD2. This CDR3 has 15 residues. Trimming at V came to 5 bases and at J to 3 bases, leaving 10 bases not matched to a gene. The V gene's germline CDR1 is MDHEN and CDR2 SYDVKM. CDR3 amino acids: CASSITSEGGYEQYF. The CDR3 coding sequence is TGTGCCAGCAGTATAACTAGCGAAGGAGGCTACGAGCAGTACTTC.

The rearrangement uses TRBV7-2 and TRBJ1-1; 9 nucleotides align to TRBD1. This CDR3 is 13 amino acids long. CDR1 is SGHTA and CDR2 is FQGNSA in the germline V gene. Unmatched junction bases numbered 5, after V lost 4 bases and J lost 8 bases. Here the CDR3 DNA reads TGTGCCAGCAGCTACCGGACAGGGGTAGAAGCTTTCTTT. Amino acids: CASSYRTGVEAFF.

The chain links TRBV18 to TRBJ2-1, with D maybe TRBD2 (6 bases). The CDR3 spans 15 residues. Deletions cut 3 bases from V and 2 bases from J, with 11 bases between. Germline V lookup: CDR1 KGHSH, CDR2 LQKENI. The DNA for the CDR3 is TGTGCCAGCTCACCGACTAGTTTTCCCTACAATGAGCAGTTCTTC. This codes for CASSPTSFPYNEQFF.

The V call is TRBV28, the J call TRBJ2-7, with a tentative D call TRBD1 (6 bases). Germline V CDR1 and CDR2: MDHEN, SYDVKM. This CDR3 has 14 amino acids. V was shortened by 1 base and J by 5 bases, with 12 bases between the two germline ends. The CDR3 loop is CASSLFQGMNEQYF. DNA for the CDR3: TGTGCCAGCAGTTTATTTCAGGGGATGAACGAGCAGTACTTC.

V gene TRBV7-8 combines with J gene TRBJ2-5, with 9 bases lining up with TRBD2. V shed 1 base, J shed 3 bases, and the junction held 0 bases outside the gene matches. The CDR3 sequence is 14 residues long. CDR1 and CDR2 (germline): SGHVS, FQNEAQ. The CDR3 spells CASSLGLAEETQYF. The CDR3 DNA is TGTGCCAGCAGCTTAGGACTAGCGGAAGAGACCCAGTACTTC.

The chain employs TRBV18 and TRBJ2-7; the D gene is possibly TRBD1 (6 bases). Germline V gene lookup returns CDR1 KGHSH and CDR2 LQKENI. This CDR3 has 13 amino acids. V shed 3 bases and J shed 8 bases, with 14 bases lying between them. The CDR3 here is CASSPGDRFKQYF. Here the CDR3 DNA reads TGTGCCAGCTCACCGGGAGACAGGTTCAAGCAGTACTTC.

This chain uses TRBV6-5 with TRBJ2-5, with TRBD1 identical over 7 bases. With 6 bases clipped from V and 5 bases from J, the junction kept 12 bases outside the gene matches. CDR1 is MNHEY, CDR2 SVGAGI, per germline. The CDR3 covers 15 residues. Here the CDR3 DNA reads TGTGCCAGCAGCTTACAGGGGACGATGGGGGAGACCCAGTACTTC. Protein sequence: CASSLQGTMGETQYF.

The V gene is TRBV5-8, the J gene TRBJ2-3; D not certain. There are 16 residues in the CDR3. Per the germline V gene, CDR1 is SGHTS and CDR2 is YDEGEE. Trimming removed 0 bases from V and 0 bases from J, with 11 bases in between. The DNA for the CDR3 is TGTGCCAGCAGCTTGGGGGCATCCGCTAGCACAGATACGCAGTATTTT. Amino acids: CASSLGASASTDTQYF.

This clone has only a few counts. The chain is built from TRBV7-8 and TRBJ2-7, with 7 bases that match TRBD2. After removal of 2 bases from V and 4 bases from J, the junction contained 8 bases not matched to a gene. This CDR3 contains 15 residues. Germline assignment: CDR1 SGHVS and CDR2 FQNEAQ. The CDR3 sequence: CASSLRRGGQYEQYF. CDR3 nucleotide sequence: TGTGCCAGCAGCTTACGTCGGGGAGGGCAGTACGAGCAGTACTTC.

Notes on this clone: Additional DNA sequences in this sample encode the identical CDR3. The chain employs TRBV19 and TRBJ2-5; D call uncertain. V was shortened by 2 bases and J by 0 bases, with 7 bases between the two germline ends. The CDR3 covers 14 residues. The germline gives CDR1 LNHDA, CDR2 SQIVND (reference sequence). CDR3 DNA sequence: TGTGCCAGTAGTATAAGAGGATACCAAGAGACCCAGTACTTC. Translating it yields CASSIRGYQETQYF.

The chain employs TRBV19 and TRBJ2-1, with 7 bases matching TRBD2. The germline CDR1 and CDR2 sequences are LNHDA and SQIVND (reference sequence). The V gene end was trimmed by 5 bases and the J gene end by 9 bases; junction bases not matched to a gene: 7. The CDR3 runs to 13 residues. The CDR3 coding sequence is TGTGCCAGTAGTGCGGGACTACCGGGTGAGCAGTTCTTC. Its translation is CASSAGLPGEQFF.

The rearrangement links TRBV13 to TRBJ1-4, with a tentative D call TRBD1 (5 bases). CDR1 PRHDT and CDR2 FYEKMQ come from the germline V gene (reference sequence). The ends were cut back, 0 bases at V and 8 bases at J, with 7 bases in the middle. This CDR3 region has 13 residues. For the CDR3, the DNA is TGTGCCAGCAGCTTAGGACAGGAGGAAAAACTGTTTTTT. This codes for CASSLGQEEKLFF.

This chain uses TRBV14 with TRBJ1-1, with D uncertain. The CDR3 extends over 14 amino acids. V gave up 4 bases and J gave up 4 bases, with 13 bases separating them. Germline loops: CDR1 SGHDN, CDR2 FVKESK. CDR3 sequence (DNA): TGTGCCAGCAGCCCCTCGCGCAGGAGCACTGAAGCTTTCTTT. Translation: CASSPSRRSTEAFF. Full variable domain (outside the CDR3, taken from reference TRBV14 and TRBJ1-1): EAGVTQFPSHSVIEKGQTVTLRCDPISGHDNLYWYRRVMGKEIKFLLHFVKESKQDESGMPNNRFLAERTGGTYSTLKVQPAELEDSGVYFCASSPSRRSTEAFFGQGTRLTVV.